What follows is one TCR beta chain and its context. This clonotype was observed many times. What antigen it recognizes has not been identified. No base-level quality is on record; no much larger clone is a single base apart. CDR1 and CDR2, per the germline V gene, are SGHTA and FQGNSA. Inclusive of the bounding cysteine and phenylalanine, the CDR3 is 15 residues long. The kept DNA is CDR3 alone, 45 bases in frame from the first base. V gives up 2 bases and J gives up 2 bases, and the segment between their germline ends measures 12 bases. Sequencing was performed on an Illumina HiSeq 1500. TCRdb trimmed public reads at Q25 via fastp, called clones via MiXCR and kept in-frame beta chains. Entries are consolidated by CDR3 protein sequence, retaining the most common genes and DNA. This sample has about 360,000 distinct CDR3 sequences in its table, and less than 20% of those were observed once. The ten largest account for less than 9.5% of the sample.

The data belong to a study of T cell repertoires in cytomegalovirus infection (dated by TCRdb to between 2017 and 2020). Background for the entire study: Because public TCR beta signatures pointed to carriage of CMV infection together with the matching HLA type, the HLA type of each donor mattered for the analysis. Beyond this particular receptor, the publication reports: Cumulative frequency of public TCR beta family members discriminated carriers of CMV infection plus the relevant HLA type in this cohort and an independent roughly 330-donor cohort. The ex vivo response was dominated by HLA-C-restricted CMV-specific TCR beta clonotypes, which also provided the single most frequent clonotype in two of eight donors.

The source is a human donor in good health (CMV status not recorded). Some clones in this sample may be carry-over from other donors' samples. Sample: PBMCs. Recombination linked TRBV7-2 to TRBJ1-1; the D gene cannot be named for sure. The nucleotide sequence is TGTGCCAGCAGCTTATTGGGAAGCTCAAACACTGAAGCTTTCTTT. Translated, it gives CASSLLGSSNTEAFF.